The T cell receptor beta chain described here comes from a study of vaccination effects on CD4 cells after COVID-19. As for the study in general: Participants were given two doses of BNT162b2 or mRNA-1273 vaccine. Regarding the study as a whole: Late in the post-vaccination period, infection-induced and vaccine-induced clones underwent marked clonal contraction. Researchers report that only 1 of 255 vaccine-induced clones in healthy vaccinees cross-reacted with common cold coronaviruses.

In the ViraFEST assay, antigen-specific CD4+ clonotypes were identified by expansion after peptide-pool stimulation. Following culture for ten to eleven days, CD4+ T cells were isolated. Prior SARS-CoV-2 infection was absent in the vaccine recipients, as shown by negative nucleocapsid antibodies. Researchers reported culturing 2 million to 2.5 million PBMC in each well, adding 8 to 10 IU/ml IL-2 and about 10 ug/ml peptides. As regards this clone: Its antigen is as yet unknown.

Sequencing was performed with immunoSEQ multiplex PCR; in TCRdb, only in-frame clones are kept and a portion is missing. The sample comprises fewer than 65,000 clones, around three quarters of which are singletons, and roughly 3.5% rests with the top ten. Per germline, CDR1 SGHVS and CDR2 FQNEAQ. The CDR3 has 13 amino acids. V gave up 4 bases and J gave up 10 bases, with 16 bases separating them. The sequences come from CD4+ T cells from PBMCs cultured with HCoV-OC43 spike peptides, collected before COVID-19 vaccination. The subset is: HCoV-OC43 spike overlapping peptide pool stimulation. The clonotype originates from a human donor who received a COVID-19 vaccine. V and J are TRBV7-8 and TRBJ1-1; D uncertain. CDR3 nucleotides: TGTGCCAGCAGCTATCTCCAGACGGGTCGAGCTTTCTTT. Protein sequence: CASSYLQTGRAFF.